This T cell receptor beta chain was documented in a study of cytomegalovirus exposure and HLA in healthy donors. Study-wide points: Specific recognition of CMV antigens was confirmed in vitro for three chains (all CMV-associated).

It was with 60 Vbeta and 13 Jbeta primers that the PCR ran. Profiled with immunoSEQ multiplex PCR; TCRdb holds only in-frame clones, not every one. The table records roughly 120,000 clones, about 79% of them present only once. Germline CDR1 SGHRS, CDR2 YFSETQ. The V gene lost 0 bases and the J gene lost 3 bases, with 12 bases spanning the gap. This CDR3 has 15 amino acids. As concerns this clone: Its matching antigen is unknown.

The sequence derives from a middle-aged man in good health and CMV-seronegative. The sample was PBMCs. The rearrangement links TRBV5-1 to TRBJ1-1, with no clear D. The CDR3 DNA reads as TGCGCCAGCAGCTTGGCCGGGATGTGGGACACTGAAGCTTTCTTT. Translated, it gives CASSLAGMWDTEAFF.